This T cell receptor beta chain is from a study of blood T cell repertoires in COVID-19. V was clipped by 5 bases and J by 5 bases; unmatched bases: 4. The CDR3 is 13 amino acids. Germline lookup yields CDR1 LNHDA and CDR2 SQIVND (reference sequence). The method was immunoSEQ multiplex PCR; TCRdb's version includes in-frame clones alone and lacks a portion of them. In the table there are 91,000 or so clones, around nine tenths of which are singletons. The sequence was obtained from a woman in her forties or fifties in a cohort sampled during active COVID-19. Sequenced material: peripheral blood. The chain is built from TRBV19 and TRBJ2-3; 7 bases match TRBD1. CDR3 loop: CASSPTGEDTQYF. CDR3 sequence (DNA): TGTGCCAGTAGTCCCACAGGGGAAGATACGCAGTATTTT.